A single sample is the source of the 21 T cell receptor beta chains below, sequenced in a study of cytomegalovirus exposure and HLA in healthy donors. The PCR made use of 60 Vbeta and 13 Jbeta primers. Clones were sequenced by immunoSEQ multiplex PCR, and TCRdb holds only the in-frame ones, with some missing. The sample contains approximately 89,000 clones, about 80% of which appear only once. Sequencing was done on a sample of PBMCs. These receptors were taken from a male donor in good health and CMV-seronegative.

V is TRBV18 and J is TRBJ2-7, with TRBD1 matching over 8 bases. Germline V gene data show CDR1 as KGHSH and CDR2 as LQKENI. CDR3 length: 15 amino acids. V lost 2 bases, J lost 2 bases, and 5 bases stayed unmatched. The CDR3 spells CASSPAGTGTYEQYF. The CDR3 DNA reads as TGTGCCAGCTCACCAGCCGGGACAGGTACCTACGAGCAGTACTTC.

This clone has more than one count but fewer than ten. CDR3 amino acids: CASSGSRDRPYNEQFF. CDR3 sequence (DNA): TGTGCCAGCAGCGGAAGCCGGGACAGACCCTACAATGAGCAGTTCTTC. The chain couples TRBV9 to TRBJ2-1; TRBD1 matches at 7 bases. CDR3 size: 16 residues. Germline V gene data show CDR1 as SGDLS and CDR2 as YYNGEE. J lost 2 bases, V lost 3 bases, and 8 bases had no gene match.

The chain employs TRBV4-3 and TRBJ2-7; 12 bases match TRBD1. Germline V gene data show CDR1 as LGHNA and CDR2 as YSLEER. The CDR3 extends over 16 amino acids. V lost 2 bases to trimming and J lost 3 bases; unmatched junction nucleotides: 5. As DNA, the CDR3 is TGCGCCAGCAGCCAACCCGGGACAGGGGGCCTCTACGAGCAGTACTTC. Its protein is CASSQPGTGGLYEQYF.

The V call is TRBV28, the J call TRBJ2-7; tentatively, D is TRBD1 (5 bases). Germline V gene sequence: CDR1 MDHEN, CDR2 SYDVKM. V dropped 3 bases and J dropped 0 bases, with 12 bases sitting between them. The CDR3 sequence is 15 residues long. CDR3 loop: CASSFQGVGSYEQYF. Here the CDR3 DNA reads TGTGCCAGCAGTTTTCAAGGGGTGGGCTCCTACGAGCAGTACTTC.

The sample holds one count of this clone. This rearrangement joins TRBV19 to TRBJ1-5; TRBD1 might be the D (5 bases). This CDR3 is built from 15 residues. The ends were cut back, 3 bases at V and 2 bases at J, with 11 bases in the middle. Looked up from germline, CDR1 is LNHDA and CDR2 is SQIVND (reference sequence). CDR3 DNA sequence: TGTGCCAGTAGTATCAGGGTAGGAGGCAATCAGCCCCAGCATTTT. Protein sequence: CASSIRVGGNQPQHF. The whole variable domain, filled in from reference TRBV19 and TRBJ1-5, reads DGGITQSPKYLFRKEGQNVTLSCEQNLNHDAMYWYRQDPGQGLRLIYYSQIVNDFQKGDIAEGYSVSREKKESFPLTVTSAQKNPTAFYLCASSIRVGGNQPQHFGDGTRLSIL.

This clone was observed a single time. In nucleotides, the CDR3 is TGTGCCAGCAGCTCGACCGGGACTAGCGGGGTGGGGGAGCAGTACTTC. Its translation is CASSSTGTSGVGEQYF. V and J are TRBV14 and TRBJ2-7, with 13 bases lining up with TRBD2. V shed 5 bases, J shed 7 bases, and the junction held 11 bases outside the gene matches. The CDR3 contains 16 residues. Germline CDR1 SGHDN, CDR2 FVKESK.

This clone was recorded a few times. The chain is built from TRBV7-2 and TRBJ1-4; D not certain. This CDR3 contains 16 residues. The ends were cut back, 1 base at V and 4 bases at J, with 13 bases in the middle. CDR1 and CDR2 from the germline V gene are SGHTA and FQGNSA. The CDR3, as DNA: TGTGCCAGCAGCTTAGATGCGGGCGATCGTAATGAAAAACTGTTTTTT. Its translation is CASSLDAGDRNEKLFF.

This chain connects TRBV15 to TRBJ2-7; 10 bases fit TRBD2. Unmatched junction bases numbered 3, after V lost 5 bases and J lost 2 bases. Germline V lookup: CDR1 LNHNV, CDR2 YYDKDF (reference sequence). The CDR3 covers 14 residues. The CDR3 protein is CATSPAGGPYEQYF. The DNA for the CDR3 is TGTGCCACCAGCCCAGCGGGAGGGCCCTACGAGCAGTACTTC.

This rearrangement joins TRBV10-2 to TRBJ2-1; TRBD2 matches 12 bases. Per the germline V gene, CDR1 is WSHSY and CDR2 is SAAADI. The V segment lost 10 bases and the J segment 7 bases; nucleotides outside the gene matches: 8. CDR3 length: 14 amino acids. The DNA of the CDR3 is TGCGCCACGACAACTAGCGGGGGGAATAATGAGCAGTTCTTC. Translated: CATTTSGGNNEQFF.

This chain joins TRBV7-9 and TRBJ2-2, with D maybe TRBD2 (5 bases). Between the trimmed V and J ends, which lost 3 bases and 3 bases, there was a span of 14 bases. Germline CDR1 and CDR2: SEHNR and FQNEAQ (reference sequence). The CDR3 spans 16 residues. Here the CDR3 DNA reads TGTGCCAGCAGCTTGTATGGAGGAAAAGACACCGGGGAGCTGTTTTTT. It encodes CASSLYGGKDTGELFF. Drawing the rest from reference TRBV7-9 and TRBJ2-2, the complete variable domain is DTGVSQNPRHKITKRGQNVTFRCDPISEHNRLYWYRQTLGQGPEFLTYFQNEAQLEKSRLLSDRFSAERPKGSFSTLEIQRTEQGDSAMYLCASSLYGGKDTGELFFGEGSRLTVL.

The chain recombines TRBV7-2 with TRBJ1-2; 7 nucleotides line up with TRBD1. The CDR3 consists of 13 residues. Germline V gene lookup returns CDR1 SGHTA and CDR2 FQGNSA. V was pared by 5 bases and J by 4 bases, with 4 bases of the junction left unmatched. The CDR3 DNA is TGTGCCAGCAGCATGACAGGGACCTATGGCTACACCTTC. It translates to CASSMTGTYGYTF.

The chain recombines TRBV19 with TRBJ2-5; 10 bases are a match to TRBD1. Per germline, CDR1 LNHDA and CDR2 SQIVND (reference sequence). Trimming took 5 bases from V and 3 from J; bases not matched to a gene: 6. The CDR3 consists of 15 residues. The CDR3 here is CASSPRQGAEETQYF. CDR3 sequence (DNA): TGTGCCAGTAGTCCTAGACAGGGGGCTGAAGAGACCCAGTACTTC.

The rearrangement joins TRBV6-5 to TRBJ1-1, with 8 nucleotides matching TRBD1. Trimming took 0 bases from V and 8 from J; bases not matched to a gene: 2. CDR1 and CDR2 (germline): MNHEY, SVGAGI. There are 13 residues in the CDR3. CDR3 loop: CASSYSNRGEAFF. The CDR3 DNA sequence: TGTGCCAGCAGTTACTCAAACAGGGGGGAAGCTTTCTTT.

This clone was seen a handful of times. The rearrangement joins TRBV20-1 to TRBJ1-4, with D uncertain. This CDR3 has 11 residues. Germline CDR1 is DFQATT and CDR2 is SNEGSKA (reference sequence). V gave up 5 bases and J gave up 7 bases, with 8 bases separating them. The CDR3 region has the DNA TGCAGTGCTGTATCAGGTGAAAAACTGTTTTTT. It specifies CSAVSGEKLFF.

With regard to this clone: One junction end disagrees with the germline gene, perhaps due to a read error. V gene TRBV7-9 combines with J gene TRBJ2-3; 12 bases are shared with TRBD2. CDR1 SEHNR and CDR2 FQNEAQ come from the germline V gene (reference sequence). This CDR3 spans 15 amino acids. CDR3 sequence reads: CSSRASGGAPDTQYF. Written as DNA, the CDR3 is TGTTCCAGCAGGGCTAGCGGGGGGGCTCCAGATACGCAGTATTTT.

The V call is TRBV5-6, the J call TRBJ2-1, with a possible D match to TRBD2 (6 bases). The CDR3 consists of 13 residues. Trimming took 0 bases from V and 8 from J, leaving 9 bases between them. Looked up from germline, CDR1 is SGHDT and CDR2 is YYEEEE. The CDR3 loop reads CASSLVGGDEQFF. The CDR3 nucleotides are TGTGCCAGCAGCTTGGTCGGCGGGGATGAGCAGTTCTTC.

The chain employs TRBV6-5 and TRBJ1-2, with 7 bases aligning to TRBD1. J lost 4 bases, V lost 7 bases, and 9 bases had no gene match. Germline CDR1 is MNHEY and CDR2 is SVGAGI. This CDR3 is built from 14 residues. The CDR3 region is CASTGVAGGYGYTF. CDR3 sequence (DNA): TGTGCCAGCACCGGAGTGGCAGGGGGCTATGGCTACACCTTC.

A few counts support this clone. This sample includes further DNA sequences coding for the same CDR3. Written as DNA, the CDR3 is TGTGCCAGCAGCTTGGAAAGGACAGGGTCACTCCGCACAACAAACACCATATATTTT. Amino acids: CASSLERTGSLRTTNTIYF. The chain links TRBV5-4 to TRBJ1-3; 8 bases are shared with TRBD1. V dropped 0 bases and J dropped 6; count of bases not matched to a gene: 17. Germline V gene lookup returns CDR1 SGHNT and CDR2 YYREEE (reference sequence). This CDR3 is built from 19 residues. Filled out from reference TRBV5-4 and TRBJ1-3, the complete variable domain reads ETGVTQSPTHLIKTRGQQVTLRCSSQSGHNTVSWYQQALGQGPQFIFQYYREEENGRGNFPPRFSGLQFPNYSSELNVNALELDDSALYLCASSLERTGSLRTTNTIYFGEGSWLTVV.

This chain connects TRBV4-3 to TRBJ1-2; possible D gene TRBD1, 5 bases. The CDR3 has 13 amino acids. The germline gives CDR1 LGHNA, CDR2 YSLEER. Trimming removed 5 bases from V and 1 base from J, with 8 bases in between. In nucleotides, the CDR3 is TGCGCCAGCAGCACAGGTTATAACTATGGCTACACCTTC. Translated, it gives CASSTGYNYGYTF.

V gene TRBV6-5 combines with J gene TRBJ1-2; 10 bases match TRBD1. Germline V gene lookup returns CDR1 MNHEY and CDR2 SVGAGI. The CDR3 covers 15 residues. V lost 2 bases, J lost 6 bases, and 6 bases stayed unmatched. The CDR3 region is CASSYPGQGIHGYTF. CDR3 DNA sequence: TGTGCCAGCAGTTACCCGGGACAGGGGATTCATGGCTACACCTTC.

This clone was found a few times. The V and J genes are TRBV4-1 and TRBJ2-1; 14 nucleotides agree with TRBD2. CDR1 and CDR2 (germline): MGHRA, YSYEKL. Unmatched junction bases numbered 14, after V lost 4 bases and J lost 9 bases. CDR3 size: 18 residues. Here the CDR3 reads CASSLSLMTSGRAGEQFF. CDR3 DNA sequence: TGCGCCAGCAGCCTCTCACTCATGACTAGCGGGAGGGCAGGTGAGCAGTTCTTC.